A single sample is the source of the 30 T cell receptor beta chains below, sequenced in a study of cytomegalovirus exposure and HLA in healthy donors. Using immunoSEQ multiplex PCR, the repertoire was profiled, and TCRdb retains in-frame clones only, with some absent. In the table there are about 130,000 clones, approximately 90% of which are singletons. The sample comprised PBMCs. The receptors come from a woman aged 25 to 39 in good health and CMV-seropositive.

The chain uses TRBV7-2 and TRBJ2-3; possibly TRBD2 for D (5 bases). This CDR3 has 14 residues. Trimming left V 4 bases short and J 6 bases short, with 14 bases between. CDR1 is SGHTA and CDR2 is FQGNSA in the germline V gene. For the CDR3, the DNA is TGTGCCAGCAGCTCCCCAGGACCGGGGGATACGCAGTATTTT. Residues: CASSSPGPGDTQYF.

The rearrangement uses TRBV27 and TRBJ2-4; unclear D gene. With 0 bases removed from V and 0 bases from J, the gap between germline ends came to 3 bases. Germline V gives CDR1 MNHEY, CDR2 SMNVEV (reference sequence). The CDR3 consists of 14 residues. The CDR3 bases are TGTGCCAGCAGTTTATCTATAGCCAAAAACATTCAGTACTTC. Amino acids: CASSLSIAKNIQYF.

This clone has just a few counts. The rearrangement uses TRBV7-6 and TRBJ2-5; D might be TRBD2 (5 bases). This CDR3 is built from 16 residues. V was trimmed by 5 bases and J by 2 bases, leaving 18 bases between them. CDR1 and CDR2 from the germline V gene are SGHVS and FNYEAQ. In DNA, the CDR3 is TGTGCCAGCAGCCTCATTAAAATGGGCGGGCAAGAGACCCAGTACTTC. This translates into CASSLIKMGGQETQYF.

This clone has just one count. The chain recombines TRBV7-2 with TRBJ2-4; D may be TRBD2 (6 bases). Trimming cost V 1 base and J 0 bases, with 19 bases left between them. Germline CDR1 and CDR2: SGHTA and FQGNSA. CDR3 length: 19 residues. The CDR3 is CASSLGIGRSPKAKNIQYF. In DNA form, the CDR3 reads TGTGCCAGCAGCTTAGGGATAGGGAGGTCCCCCAAAGCCAAAAACATTCAGTACTTC.

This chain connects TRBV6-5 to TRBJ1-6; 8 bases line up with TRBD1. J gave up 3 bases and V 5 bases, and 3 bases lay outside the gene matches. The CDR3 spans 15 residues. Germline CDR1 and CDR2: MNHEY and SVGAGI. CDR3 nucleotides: TGTGCCAGCAGTAAGGGACAGGTCTATAATTCACCCCTCCACTTT. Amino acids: CASSKGQVYNSPLHF.

CDR3 amino acids: CARSIPQGGQYF. The CDR3 DNA is TGTGCCAGATCGATCCCTCAGGGAGGGCAGTACTTC. This chain uses TRBV2 with TRBJ2-7; possibly TRBD2 for D (6 bases). Trimming took 9 bases from V and 9 from J, leaving 18 bases between them. This CDR3 comprises 12 residues. CDR1 SNHLY and CDR2 FYNNEI come from the germline V gene.

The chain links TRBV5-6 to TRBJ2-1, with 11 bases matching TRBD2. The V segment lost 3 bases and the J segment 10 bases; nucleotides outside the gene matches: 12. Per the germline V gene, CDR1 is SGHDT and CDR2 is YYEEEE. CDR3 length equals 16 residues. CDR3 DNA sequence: TGTGCCAGCAGCTCCGTTAGCGGGGGGGCCGGTGGGGAGCAGTTCTTC. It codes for CASSSVSGGAGGEQFF.

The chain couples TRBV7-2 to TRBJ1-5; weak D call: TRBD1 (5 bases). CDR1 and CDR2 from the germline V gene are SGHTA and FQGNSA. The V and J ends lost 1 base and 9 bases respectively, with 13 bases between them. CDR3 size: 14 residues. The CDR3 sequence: CASSLGQGLRPQHF. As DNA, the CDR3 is TGTGCCAGCAGCTTAGGCCAGGGCCTACGGCCCCAGCATTTT.

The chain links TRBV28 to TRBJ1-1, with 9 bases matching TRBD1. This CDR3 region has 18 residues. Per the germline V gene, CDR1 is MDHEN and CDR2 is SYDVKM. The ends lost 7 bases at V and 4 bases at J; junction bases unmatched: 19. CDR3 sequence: CASNPSGTGLPRGTEAFF. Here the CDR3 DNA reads TGTGCCAGCAATCCCTCCGGGACAGGGCTCCCTCGGGGCACTGAAGCTTTCTTT.

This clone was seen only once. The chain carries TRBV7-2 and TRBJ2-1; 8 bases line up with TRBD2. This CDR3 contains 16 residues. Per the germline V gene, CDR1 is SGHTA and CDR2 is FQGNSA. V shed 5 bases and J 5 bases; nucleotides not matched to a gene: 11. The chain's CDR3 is CASSKSLSGENNEQFF. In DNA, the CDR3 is TGTGCCAGCAGCAAGTCGCTTAGCGGGGAAAACAATGAGCAGTTCTTC.

The CDR3 nucleotides read TGCGCCAGCAGCGGGGACTCTCTAAGTCCAACCTACGAGCAGTACTTC. Translating it yields CASSGDSLSPTYEQYF. The V call is TRBV5-1, the J call TRBJ2-7; possible D gene TRBD2, 6 bases. Trimming pared 4 bases from V and 2 bases from J, leaving 19 bases between. The CDR3 has 16 residues. CDR1 SGHRS and CDR2 YFSETQ come from the germline V gene.

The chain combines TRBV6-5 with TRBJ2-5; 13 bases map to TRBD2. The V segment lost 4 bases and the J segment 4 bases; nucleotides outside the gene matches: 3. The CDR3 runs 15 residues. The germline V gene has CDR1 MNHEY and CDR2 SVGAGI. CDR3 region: CASSSGLAGRETQYF. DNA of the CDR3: TGTGCCAGCAGTTCGGGACTAGCGGGGAGAGAGACCCAGTACTTC.

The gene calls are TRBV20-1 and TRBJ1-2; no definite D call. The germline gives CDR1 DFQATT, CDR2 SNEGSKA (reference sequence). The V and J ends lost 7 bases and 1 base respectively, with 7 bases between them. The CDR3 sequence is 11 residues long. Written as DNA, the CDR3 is TGCAGTGTCTTCTTTAACTATGGCTACACCTTC. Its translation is CSVFFNYGYTF.

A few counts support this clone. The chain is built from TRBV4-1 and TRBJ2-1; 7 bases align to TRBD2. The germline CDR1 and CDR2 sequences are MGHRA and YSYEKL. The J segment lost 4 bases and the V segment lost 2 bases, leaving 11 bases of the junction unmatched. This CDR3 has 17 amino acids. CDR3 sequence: CASSQLGAGDPYNEQFF. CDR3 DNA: TGCGCCAGCAGCCAACTTGGGGCGGGGGACCCTTACAATGAGCAGTTCTTC.

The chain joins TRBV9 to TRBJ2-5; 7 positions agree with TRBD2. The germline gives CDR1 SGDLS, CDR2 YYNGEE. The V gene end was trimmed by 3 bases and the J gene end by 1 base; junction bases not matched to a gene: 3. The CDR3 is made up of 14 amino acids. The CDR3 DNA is TGTGCCAGCAGCGCCCGGGGGGTCCAAGAGACCCAGTACTTC. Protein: CASSARGVQETQYF. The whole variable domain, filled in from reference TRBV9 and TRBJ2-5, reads DSGVTQTPKHLITATGQRVTLRCSPRSGDLSVYWYQQSLDQGLQFLIQYYNGEERAKGNILERFSAQQFPDLHSELNLSSLELGDSALYFCASSARGVQETQYFGPGTRLLVL.

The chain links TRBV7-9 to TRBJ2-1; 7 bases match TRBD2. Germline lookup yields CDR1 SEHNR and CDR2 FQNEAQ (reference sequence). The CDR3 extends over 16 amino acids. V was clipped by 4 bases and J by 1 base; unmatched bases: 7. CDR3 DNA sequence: TGTGCCAGCAGCTCCCTGACTAGCCGATCCTACAATGAGCAGTTCTTC. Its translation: CASSSLTSRSYNEQFF. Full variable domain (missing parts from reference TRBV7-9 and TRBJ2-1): DTGVSQNPRHKITKRGQNVTFRCDPISEHNRLYWYRQTLGQGPEFLTYFQNEAQLEKSRLLSDRFSAERPKGSFSTLEIQRTEQGDSAMYLCASSSLTSRSYNEQFFGPGTRLTVL.

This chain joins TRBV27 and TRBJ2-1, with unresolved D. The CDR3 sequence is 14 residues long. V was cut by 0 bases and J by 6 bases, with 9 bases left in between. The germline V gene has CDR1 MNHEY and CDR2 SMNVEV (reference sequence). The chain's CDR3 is CASSLSVGSNEQFF. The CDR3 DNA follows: TGTGCCAGCAGTTTATCGGTCGGGTCCAATGAGCAGTTCTTC.

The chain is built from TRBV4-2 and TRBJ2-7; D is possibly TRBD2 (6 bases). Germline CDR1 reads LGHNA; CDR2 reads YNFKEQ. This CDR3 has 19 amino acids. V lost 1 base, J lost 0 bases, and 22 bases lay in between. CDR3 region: CASSQARVGSGPYSYEQYF. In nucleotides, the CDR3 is TGTGCCAGCAGCCAAGCCAGGGTAGGGAGCGGGCCGTACTCCTACGAGCAGTACTTC.

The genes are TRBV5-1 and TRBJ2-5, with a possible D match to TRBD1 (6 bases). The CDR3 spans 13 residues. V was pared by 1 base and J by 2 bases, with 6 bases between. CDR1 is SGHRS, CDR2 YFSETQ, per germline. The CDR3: CASSLQGQETQYF. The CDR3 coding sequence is TGCGCCAGCAGCTTGCAGGGGCAAGAGACCCAGTACTTC.

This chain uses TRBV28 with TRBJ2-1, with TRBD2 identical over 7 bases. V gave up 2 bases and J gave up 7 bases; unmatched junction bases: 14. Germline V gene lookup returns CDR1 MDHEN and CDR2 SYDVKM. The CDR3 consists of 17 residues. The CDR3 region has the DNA TGTGCCAGCAGTTTAATGGTCGGGGTTAGCGGGCTTAATGAGCAGTTCTTC. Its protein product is CASSLMVGVSGLNEQFF.

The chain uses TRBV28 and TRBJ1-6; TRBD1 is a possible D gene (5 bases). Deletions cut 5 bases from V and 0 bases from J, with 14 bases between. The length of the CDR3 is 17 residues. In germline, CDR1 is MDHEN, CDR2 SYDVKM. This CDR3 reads CASSLPGGSSYNSPLHF. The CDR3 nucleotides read TGTGCCAGCAGTCTTCCCGGGGGGAGCTCCTATAATTCACCCCTCCACTTT.

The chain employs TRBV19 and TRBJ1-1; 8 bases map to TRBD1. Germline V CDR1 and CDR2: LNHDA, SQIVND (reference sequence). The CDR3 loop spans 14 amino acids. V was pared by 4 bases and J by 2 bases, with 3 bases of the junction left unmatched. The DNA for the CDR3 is TGTGCCAGTAGTAAAGGGACAGGAAACACTGAAGCTTTCTTT. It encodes CASSKGTGNTEAFF. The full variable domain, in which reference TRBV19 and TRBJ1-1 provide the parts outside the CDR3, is DGGITQSPKYLFRKEGQNVTLSCEQNLNHDAMYWYRQDPGQGLRLIYYSQIVNDFQKGDIAEGYSVSREKKESFPLTVTSAQKNPTAFYLCASSKGTGNTEAFFGQGTRLTVV.

The CDR3 sequence: CATPHGGGIQETQYF. The CDR3 DNA reads as TGTGCCACCCCCCATGGGGGGGGGATCCAAGAGACCCAGTACTTC. V and J are TRBV6-4 and TRBJ2-5, with TRBD2 identical over 7 bases. After removal of 10 bases from V and 1 base from J, the junction contained 12 bases not matched to a gene. Germline CDR1 is MRHNA and CDR2 is SNTAGT. This CDR3 has 15 amino acids.

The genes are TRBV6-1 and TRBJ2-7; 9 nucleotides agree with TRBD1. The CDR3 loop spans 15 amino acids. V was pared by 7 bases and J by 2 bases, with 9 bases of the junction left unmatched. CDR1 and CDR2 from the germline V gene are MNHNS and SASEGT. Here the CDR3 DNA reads TGTGCCAGCACCAAAGAACAGGGGGCCCCCTACGAGCAGTACTTC. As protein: CASTKEQGAPYEQYF.

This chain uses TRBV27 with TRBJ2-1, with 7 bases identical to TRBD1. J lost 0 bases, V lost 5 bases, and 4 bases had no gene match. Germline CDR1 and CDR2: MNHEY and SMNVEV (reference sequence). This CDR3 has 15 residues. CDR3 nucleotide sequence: TGTGCCAGCAGTCCCCGGGACAGCTCCTACAATGAGCAGTTCTTC. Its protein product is CASSPRDSSYNEQFF.

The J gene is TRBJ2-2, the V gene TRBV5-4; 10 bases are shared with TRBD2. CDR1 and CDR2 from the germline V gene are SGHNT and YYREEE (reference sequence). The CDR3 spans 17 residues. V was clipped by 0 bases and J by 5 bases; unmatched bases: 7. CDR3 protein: CASSLASGSRSTGELFF. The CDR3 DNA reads TGTGCCAGCAGCTTGGCTAGCGGGAGTCGGTCAACCGGGGAGCTGTTTTTT.

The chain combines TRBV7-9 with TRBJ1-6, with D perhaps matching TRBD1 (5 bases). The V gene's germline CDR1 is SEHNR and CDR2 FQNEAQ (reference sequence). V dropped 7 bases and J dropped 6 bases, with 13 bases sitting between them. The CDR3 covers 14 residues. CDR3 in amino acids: CASTLDSRNSPLHF. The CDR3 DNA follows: TGTGCCAGCACCCTTGACAGTCGTAATTCACCCCTCCACTTT.

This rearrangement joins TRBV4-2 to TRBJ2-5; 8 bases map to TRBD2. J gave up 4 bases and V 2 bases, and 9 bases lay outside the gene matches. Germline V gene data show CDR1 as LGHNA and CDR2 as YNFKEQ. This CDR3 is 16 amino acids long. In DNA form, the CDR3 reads TGTGCCAGCAGCCAATCAGTCGGGGGGGGTACAGAGACCCAGTACTTC. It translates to CASSQSVGGGTETQYF.

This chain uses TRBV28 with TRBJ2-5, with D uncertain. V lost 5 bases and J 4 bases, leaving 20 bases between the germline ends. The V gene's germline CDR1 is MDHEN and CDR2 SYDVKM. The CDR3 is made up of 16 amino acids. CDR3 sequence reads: CASSPQRIKPPETQYF. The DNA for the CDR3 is TGTGCCAGCAGTCCCCAGAGGATCAAACCACCAGAGACCCAGTACTTC.

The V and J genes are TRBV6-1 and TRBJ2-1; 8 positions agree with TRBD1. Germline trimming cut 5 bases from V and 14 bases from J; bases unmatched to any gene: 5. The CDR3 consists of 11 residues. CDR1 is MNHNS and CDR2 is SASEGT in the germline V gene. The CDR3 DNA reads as TGTGCCAGCAGTACAGGGGGGTGGGAGTTCTTC. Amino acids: CASSTGGWEFF.